Listed here are 10 T cell receptor beta chains from one sample, sequenced in a study of spatial heterogeneity in lung cancer. The time point was: sample taken at primary tumor resection. Extraction of whole RNA from tumor, nontumor lung or frozen PBMC preceded unsorted sequencing. In TCRdb, the 5' RACE reads were re-called with MiXCR into one record per CDR3 protein. The sample holds tens of thousands of distinct CDR3 sequences, roughly 4.6% seen once. The material was PBMCs, obtained at surgery. The receptors come from a male donor with early-stage non-small cell lung cancer.

This clonotype was recorded at least ten times. V gene TRBV27 combines with J gene TRBJ2-1; TRBD2 aligns across 7 bases. The germline gives CDR1 MNHEY, CDR2 SMNVEV (reference sequence). This CDR3 has 14 amino acids. J gave up 2 bases and V 5 bases, and 3 bases lay outside the gene matches. This chain's CDR3 is CASSRGRTYNEQFF. CDR3 bases: TGTGCCAGCAGTCGCGGGAGAACCTACAATGAGCAGTTCTTC.

This sequence joins TRBV18 and TRBJ2-5, with D hard to call. V was clipped by 6 bases and J by 0 bases, with 11 bases between them. Germline loops: CDR1 KGHSH, CDR2 LQKENI. The length of the CDR3 is 14 residues. The CDR3: CASSPGMNQETQYF. The CDR3 DNA is TGTGCCAGCTCCCCAGGAATGAACCAAGAGACCCAGTACTTC.

This clonotype was counted many times. The V call is TRBV7-2, the J call TRBJ2-1; no clear D. Germline V gene lookup returns CDR1 SGHTA and CDR2 FQGNSA. Between the trimmed V and J ends, which lost 6 bases and 0 bases, there was a span of 9 bases. This CDR3 is 14 amino acids long. CDR3 region: CASSRASSYNEQFF. DNA for the CDR3: TGTGCCAGCAGTCGAGCCAGCTCCTACAATGAGCAGTTCTTC.

This clonotype was picked up a small number of times. This sequence joins TRBV10-3 and TRBJ2-7; unclear D gene. V was cut by 11 bases and J by 1 base, with 6 bases left in between. This CDR3 has 10 amino acids. Germline CDR1 and CDR2: ENHRY and SYGVKD. In DNA form, the CDR3 reads TGTGCCGTTGGGTCCTACGAGCAGTACTTC. It codes for CAVGSYEQYF.

This clonotype was counted ten times or more. This rearrangement joins TRBV20-1 to TRBJ2-3, with 14 bases that match TRBD2. Germline trimming cut 4 bases from V and 6 bases from J; bases unmatched to any gene: 3. CDR3 size: 14 residues. Germline CDR1 is DFQATT and CDR2 is SNEGSKA (reference sequence). The DNA for the CDR3 is TGCAGTGCTAAGGGACTAGCGGGGGTCGATACGCAGTATTTT. Amino acid sequence: CSAKGLAGVDTQYF.

This clonotype was seen ten or more times. The V gene is TRBV2, the J gene TRBJ2-1; possibly TRBD2 for D (5 bases). This CDR3 has 13 amino acids. Per the germline V gene, CDR1 is SNHLY and CDR2 is FYNNEI. V shed 8 bases and J shed 2 bases, with 10 bases lying between them. CDR3 sequence (DNA): TGTGCCAGCCTGGAGGTACCCTACAATGAGCAGTTCTTC. This codes for CASLEVPYNEQFF.

This clonotype was counted ten times or more. The chain links TRBV20-1 to TRBJ2-1; 9 bases are shared with TRBD2. V dropped 0 bases and J dropped 11; count of bases not matched to a gene: 14. The germline gives CDR1 DFQATT, CDR2 SNEGSKA (reference sequence). The CDR3 has 16 residues. CDR3 sequence: CSARDQGPAGGWQQFF. CDR3 DNA: TGCAGTGCTAGAGACCAAGGCCCAGCGGGGGGTTGGCAGCAGTTCTTC.

With regard to this clonotype: Being one base from a much bigger clone, this may be a read error. The V call is TRBV6-1, the J call TRBJ1-4, with D possibly TRBD1 on 5 matching bases. Germline-derived CDR1 and CDR2 are MNHNS and SASEGT. CDR3 length: 15 amino acids. V was pared by 4 bases and J by 6 bases, with 15 bases between. CDR3: CASSVSYRGYEKLFF. CDR3 coding DNA: TGTGCCAGCAGTGTATCCTACCGGGGGTATGAAAAACTGTTTTTT.

This clonotype was detected ten times or more. The chain links TRBV20-1 to TRBJ1-1, with unresolved D. Trimming cost V 3 bases and J 8 bases, with 10 bases left between them. Germline CDR1 reads DFQATT; CDR2 reads SNEGSKA (reference sequence). The CDR3 consists of 11 residues. The CDR3 spells CSASLGVEAFF. CDR3 sequence (DNA): TGCAGTGCTAGTCTAGGCGTCGAAGCTTTCTTT.

The chain recombines TRBV6-6 with TRBJ2-5, with a possible D match to TRBD2 (7 bases). Germline V lookup: CDR1 MNHNY, CDR2 SVGAGI (reference sequence). The V gene lost 5 bases and the J gene lost 4 bases, with 23 bases spanning the gap. The CDR3 contains 17 residues. CDR3 in DNA: TGTGCCAGCAGTCTACCTTGGGGGCGGGAGAGTACAGAGACCCAGTACTTC. This translates into CASSLPWGRESTETQYF.